A single sample is the source of the 12 T cell receptor beta chains below, sequenced in a study of post-analysis software for immune sequencing data. Study-wide results and limits: Patients carried several TRBV segments more frequently than controls did, and TRBV5-6, TRBV5-1 and TRBV20-1 were among them.

Incorporated into the TCR beta cDNA libraries were unique molecular identifiers, which served to reduce PCR and sequencing biases. TCRdb re-called the PCR reads with MiXCR, one entry per CDR3 protein. The top ten hold 4.9% of the sample, which has 750,000 to 900,000 distinct CDR3 sequences, around 42% seen once. Their antigens remain unidentified. The sequencing sample was made of blood. The receptors originated from a girl between 10 and 17 years old with multiple sclerosis.

This chain uses TRBV4-3 with TRBJ2-4, with D uncertain. The CDR3 loop spans 13 amino acids. Trimming pared 0 bases from V and 5 bases from J, leaving 5 bases between. From germline, CDR1 is LGHNA and CDR2 YSLEER. The CDR3 reads CASSQDRQNIQYF. The CDR3 DNA sequence: TGCGCCAGCAGCCAAGATCGGCAAAACATTCAGTACTTC.

The chain carries TRBV12-3 or TRBV12-4 and TRBJ2-1; TRBD2 matches at 8 bases. The length of the CDR3 is 14 residues. With 6 bases clipped from V and 9 bases from J, the junction kept 10 bases outside the gene matches. CDR3: CASRFGTSAGEQFF. Here the CDR3 DNA reads TGTGCCAGCAGGTTTGGGACTAGTGCCGGTGAGCAGTTCTTC.

This clonotype appeared a few times. V usage is TRBV20-1 and J usage is TRBJ2-3; 9 bases fit TRBD2. V gave up 3 bases and J gave up 6 bases; unmatched junction bases: 10. Germline loops: CDR1 DFQATT, CDR2 SNEGSKA (reference sequence). CDR3 length equals 15 residues. In DNA, the CDR3 is TGCAGTGCTAGGATTCAAATAGCGGGAGTGGATACGCAGTATTTT. Its protein product is CSARIQIAGVDTQYF.

This sequence joins TRBV2 and TRBJ2-1; unclear D gene. CDR1 and CDR2 (germline): SNHLY, FYNNEI. Trimming shortened V by 7 bases and J by 0 bases, and 13 bases separated the two germline ends. The CDR3 contains 15 residues. The CDR3 is CASISDPSSYNEQFF. CDR3 bases: TGTGCCAGCATCTCGGACCCGAGCTCCTACAATGAGCAGTTCTTC.

The sample holds a few counts of this clonotype. The CDR3: CASSLAAGNYGYTF. The CDR3 region has the DNA TGTGCCAGCAGCTTGGCGGCGGGTAACTATGGCTACACCTTC. V and J are TRBV7-9 and TRBJ1-2; no firm D call. This CDR3 region has 14 residues. Germline V gene data show CDR1 as SEHNR and CDR2 as FQNEAQ (reference sequence). V was cut by 3 bases and J by 1 base, with 9 bases left in between.

This clonotype has only a few counts. V gene TRBV6-5 combines with J gene TRBJ2-3, with D hard to call. There are 16 residues in the CDR3. The V end was cut by 5 bases, the J end by 0 bases, with 15 bases between. Germline V gene sequence: CDR1 MNHEY, CDR2 SVGAGI. This CDR3 reads CASSPMLADSTDTQYF. The CDR3 DNA sequence: TGTGCCAGCAGTCCGATGTTGGCGGATAGCACAGATACGCAGTATTTT.

This rearrangement joins TRBV28 to TRBJ1-1; TRBD1 agrees at 11 bases. The CDR3 covers 17 residues. Germline V CDR1 and CDR2: MDHEN, SYDVKM. Germline trimming cut 5 bases from V and 5 bases from J; bases unmatched to any gene: 13. The DNA of the CDR3 is TGTGCCAGCAGTCCCGCCGGGACAGGGGGTCGGGAAACTGAAGCTTTCTTT. This sequence encodes CASSPAGTGGRETEAFF.

V and J are TRBV6-2 or TRBV6-3 and TRBJ2-1, with D tentatively TRBD1 (6 bases). The CDR3 is made up of 15 amino acids. Germline CDR1 reads MNHEY; CDR2 reads SVGEGT. Trimming took off 0 bases at V and 4 bases at J, with 10 bases between the two ends. For the CDR3, the DNA is TGTGCCAGCAGTTACTCCAGGACAGATTACAATGAGCAGTTCTTC. It encodes CASSYSRTDYNEQFF.

The V gene is TRBV10-3, the J gene TRBJ1-6; D perhaps matches TRBD1 (6 bases). Germline V CDR1 and CDR2: ENHRY, SYGVKD. V was pared by 6 bases and J by 10 bases, with 13 bases between. This CDR3 has 13 residues. CDR3 in amino acids: CAISPTGSSPLHF. As DNA, the CDR3 is TGTGCCATCAGCCCTACAGGGTCCTCACCCCTCCACTTT.

The chain uses TRBV18 and TRBJ2-7, with D possibly being TRBD2 (6 bases). Germline-derived CDR1 and CDR2 are KGHSH and LQKENI. The CDR3 totals 17 residues. The V end was cut by 0 bases, the J end by 7 bases, with 22 bases between. CDR3 sequence reads: CASSPPGPTRGLEEQYF. The CDR3 DNA reads TGTGCCAGCTCACCACCTGGTCCGACTAGGGGCTTGGAGGAGCAGTACTTC.

V is TRBV4-3 and J is TRBJ2-1, with D uncertain. The germline V and J ends were trimmed by 1 base and 6 bases, with 10 bases remaining between them. The CDR3 runs 14 residues. Germline CDR1 reads LGHNA; CDR2 reads YSLEER. The CDR3 nucleotides are TGCGCCAGCAGCCAAGCTGGGTATGGCAATGAGCAGTTCTTC. This encodes CASSQAGYGNEQFF.

As concerns this clonotype: The junction and the germline gene differ at one end; a read error may be behind it. The chain carries TRBV12-3 or TRBV12-4 and TRBJ2-3; the D is unclear. This CDR3 comprises 12 residues. The CDR3 here is CASSLIPDAQYF. The CDR3 nucleotides are TGTGCCAGCAGTTTGATACCAGATGCGCAATATTTT.